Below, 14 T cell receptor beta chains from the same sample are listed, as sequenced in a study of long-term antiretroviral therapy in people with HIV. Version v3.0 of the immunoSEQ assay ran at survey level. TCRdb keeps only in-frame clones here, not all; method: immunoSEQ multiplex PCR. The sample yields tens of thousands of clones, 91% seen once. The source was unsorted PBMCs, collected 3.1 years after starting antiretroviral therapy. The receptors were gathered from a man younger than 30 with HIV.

CDR3 protein: CASSSFLDRVSEGYTF. For the CDR3, the DNA is TGTGCCAGCAGCTCCTTCCTAGACAGGGTCTCGGAAGGCTACACCTTC. The chain uses TRBV7-6 and TRBJ1-2; 7 bases agree with TRBD1. With 4 bases clipped from V and 8 bases from J, the junction kept 16 bases outside the gene matches. Germline V gene data show CDR1 as SGHVS and CDR2 as FNYEAQ. The CDR3 is 16 amino acids.

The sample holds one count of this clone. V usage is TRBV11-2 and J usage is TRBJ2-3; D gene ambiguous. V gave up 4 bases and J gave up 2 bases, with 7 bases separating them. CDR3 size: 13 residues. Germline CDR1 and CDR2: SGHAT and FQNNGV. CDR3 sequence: CASSSLYTDTQYF. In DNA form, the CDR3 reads TGTGCCAGCAGCTCTCTCTACACAGATACGCAGTATTTT.

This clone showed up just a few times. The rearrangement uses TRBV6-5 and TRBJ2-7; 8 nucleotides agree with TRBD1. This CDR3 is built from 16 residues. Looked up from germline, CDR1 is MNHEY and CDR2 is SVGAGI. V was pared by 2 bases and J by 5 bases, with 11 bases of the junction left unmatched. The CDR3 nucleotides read TGTGCCAGCAGTTACCTTGGACAGGGCTTAGGGAACGAGCAGTACTTC. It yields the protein CASSYLGQGLGNEQYF.

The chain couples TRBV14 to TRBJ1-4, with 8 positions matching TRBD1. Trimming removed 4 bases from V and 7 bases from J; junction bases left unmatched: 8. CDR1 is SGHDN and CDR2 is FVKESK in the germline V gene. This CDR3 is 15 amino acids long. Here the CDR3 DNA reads TGTGCCAGCAGCCGCAACGGACAGGGCGGTGAAAAACTGTTTTTT. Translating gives CASSRNGQGGEKLFF.

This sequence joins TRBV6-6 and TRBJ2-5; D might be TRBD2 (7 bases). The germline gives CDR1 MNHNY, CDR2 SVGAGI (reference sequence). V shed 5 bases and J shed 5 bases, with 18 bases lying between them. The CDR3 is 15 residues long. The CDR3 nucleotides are TGTGCCAGCAGTCTCCTCGGGGGGCTGGGGGAGACCCAGTACTTC. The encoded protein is CASSLLGGLGETQYF.

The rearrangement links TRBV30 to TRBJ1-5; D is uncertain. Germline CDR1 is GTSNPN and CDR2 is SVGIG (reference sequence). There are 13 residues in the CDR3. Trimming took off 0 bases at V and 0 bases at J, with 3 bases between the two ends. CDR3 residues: CAWSVISNQPQHF. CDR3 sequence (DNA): TGTGCCTGGAGTGTGATTAGCAATCAGCCCCAGCATTTT.

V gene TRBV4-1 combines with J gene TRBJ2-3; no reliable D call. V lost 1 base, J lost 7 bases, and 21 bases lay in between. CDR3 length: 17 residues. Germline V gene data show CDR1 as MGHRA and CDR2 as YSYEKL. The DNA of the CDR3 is TGCGCCAGCAGCCAAGGAAGGGCGTGGGGAAGGGATAATACGCAGTATTTT. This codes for CASSQGRAWGRDNTQYF.

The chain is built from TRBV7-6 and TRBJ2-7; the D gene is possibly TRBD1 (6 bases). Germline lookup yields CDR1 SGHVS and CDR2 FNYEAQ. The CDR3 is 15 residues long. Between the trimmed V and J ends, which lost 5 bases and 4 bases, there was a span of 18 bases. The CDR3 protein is CASSPYLTGEYEQYF. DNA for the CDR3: TGTGCCAGCAGCCCCTACCTGACAGGAGAATACGAGCAGTACTTC.

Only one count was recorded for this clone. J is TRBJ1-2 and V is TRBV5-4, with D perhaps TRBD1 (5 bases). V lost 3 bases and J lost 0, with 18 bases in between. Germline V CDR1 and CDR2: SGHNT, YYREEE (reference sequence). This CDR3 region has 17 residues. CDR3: CASSSTRGGLPNYGYTF. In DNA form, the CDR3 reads TGTGCCAGCAGCTCCACCCGGGGGGGACTTCCTAACTATGGCTACACCTTC.

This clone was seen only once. This chain's CDR3 is CASSLRPLSPPANTEAFF. The CDR3 nucleotides read TGTGCCAGCAGCTTAAGGCCTTTAAGTCCTCCAGCGAACACTGAAGCTTTCTTT. The chain joins TRBV7-3 to TRBJ1-1; no definite D call. The germline CDR1 and CDR2 sequences are SGHTA and FQGTGA. Trimming took off 1 base at V and 1 base at J, with 19 bases between the two ends. CDR3 length: 18 amino acids. Based on the CDR3 plus reference TRBV7-3 and TRBJ1-1, the full variable domain is GAGVSQTPSNKVTEKGKYVELRCDPISGHTALYWYRQSLGQGPEFLIYFQGTGAADDSGLPNDRFFAVRPEGSVSTLKIQRTERGDSAVYLCASSLRPLSPPANTEAFFGQGTRLTVV.

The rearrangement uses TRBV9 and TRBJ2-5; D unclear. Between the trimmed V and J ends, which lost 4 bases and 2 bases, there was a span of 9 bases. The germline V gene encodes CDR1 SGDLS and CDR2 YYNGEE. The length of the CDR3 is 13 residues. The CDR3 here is CASSLGRQETQYF. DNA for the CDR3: TGTGCCAGCAGCCTCGGACGGCAAGAGACCCAGTACTTC.

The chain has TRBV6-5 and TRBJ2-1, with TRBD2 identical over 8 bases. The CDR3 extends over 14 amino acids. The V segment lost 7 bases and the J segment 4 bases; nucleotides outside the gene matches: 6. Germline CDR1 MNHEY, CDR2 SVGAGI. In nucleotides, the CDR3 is TGTGCCAGCACGACTAGCGTTTTTTACAATGAGCAGTTCTTC. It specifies CASTTSVFYNEQFF.

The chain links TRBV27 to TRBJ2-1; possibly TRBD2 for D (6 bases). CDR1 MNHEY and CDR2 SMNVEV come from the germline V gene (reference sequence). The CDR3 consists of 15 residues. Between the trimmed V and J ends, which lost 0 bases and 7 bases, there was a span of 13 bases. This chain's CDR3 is CASSLSVAAHNEQFF. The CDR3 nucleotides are TGTGCCAGCAGTTTATCGGTAGCGGCCCATAATGAGCAGTTCTTC.

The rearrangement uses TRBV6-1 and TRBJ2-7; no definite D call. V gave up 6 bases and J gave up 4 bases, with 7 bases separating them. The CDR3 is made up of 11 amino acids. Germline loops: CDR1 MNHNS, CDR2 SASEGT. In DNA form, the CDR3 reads TGTGCCAGCAGATCGTCTTACGAGCAGTACTTC. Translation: CASRSSYEQYF.